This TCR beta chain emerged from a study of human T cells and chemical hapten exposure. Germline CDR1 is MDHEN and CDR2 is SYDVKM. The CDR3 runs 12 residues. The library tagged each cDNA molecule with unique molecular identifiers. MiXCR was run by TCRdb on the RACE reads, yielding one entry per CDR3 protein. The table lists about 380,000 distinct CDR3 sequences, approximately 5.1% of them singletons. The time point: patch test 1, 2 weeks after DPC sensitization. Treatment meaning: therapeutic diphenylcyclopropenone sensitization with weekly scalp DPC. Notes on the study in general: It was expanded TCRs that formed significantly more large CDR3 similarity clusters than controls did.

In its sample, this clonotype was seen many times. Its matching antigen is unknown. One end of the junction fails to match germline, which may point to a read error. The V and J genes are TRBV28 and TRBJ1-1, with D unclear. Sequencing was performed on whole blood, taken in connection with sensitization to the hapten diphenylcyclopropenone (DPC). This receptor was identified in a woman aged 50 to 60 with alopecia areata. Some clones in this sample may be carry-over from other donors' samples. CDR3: CASSLPNAEAFF. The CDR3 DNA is TGTGCCAGCAGTTTACCGAACGCTGAAGCTTTCTTT.